These 32 T cell receptor beta chains originate from one sample sequenced in a study of blood T cell repertoires in COVID-19. TCRdb's table, derived via immunoSEQ multiplex PCR, lists solely in-frame clones and lacks some. The sample consists of approximately 150,000 clones, more than 70% of them appearing once. The sample consisted of peripheral blood. Every receptor here comes from a man aged 60 to 69 with acute or convalescent COVID-19.

This clone was counted between two and nine times. The chain is built from TRBV6-5 and TRBJ1-4; TRBD1 aligns across 10 bases. CDR3 length equals 14 residues. Unmatched junction bases numbered 5, after V lost 6 bases and J lost 7 bases. Germline assignment: CDR1 MNHEY and CDR2 SVGAGI. CDR3: CASRPGTGVEKLFF. CDR3 bases: TGTGCCAGCAGACCCGGGACAGGGGTTGAAAAACTGTTTTTT.

V and J are TRBV7-8 and TRBJ1-2; 7 bases line up with TRBD1. V lost 4 bases to trimming and J lost 10 bases; unmatched junction nucleotides: 6. Germline loops: CDR1 SGHVS, CDR2 FQNEAQ. The CDR3 is 12 amino acids. The CDR3 DNA sequence: TGTGCCAGCAGCTCATACAGGGGAGACTACACCTTC. It codes for CASSSYRGDYTF.

The chain joins TRBV5-1 to TRBJ1-2; a weak D match, TRBD1 (6 bases). Germline V gene data show CDR1 as SGHRS and CDR2 as YFSETQ. The CDR3 runs 13 residues. The V and J ends lost 6 bases and 6 bases respectively, with 15 bases between them. The CDR3 sequence is CASTTGLGDGYTF. The CDR3, as DNA: TGCGCCAGCACAACAGGGTTGGGGGATGGCTACACCTTC.

The V gene is TRBV5-1, the J gene TRBJ2-5; 7 bases line up with TRBD1. In germline, CDR1 is SGHRS, CDR2 YFSETQ. This CDR3 is 16 amino acids long. The V gene end was trimmed by 7 bases and the J gene end by 1 base; junction bases not matched to a gene: 13. The CDR3: CASQGTGTAFQETQYF. In DNA form, the CDR3 reads TGCGCCAGCCAAGGGACCGGGACAGCGTTCCAAGAGACCCAGTACTTC.

This chain uses TRBV5-1 with TRBJ2-5; TRBD2 matches 8 bases. The CDR3 contains 16 residues. Germline V gene sequence: CDR1 SGHRS, CDR2 YFSETQ. With 0 bases clipped from V and 1 base from J, the junction kept 5 bases outside the gene matches. CDR3 sequence: CASSLAGSGAQETQYF. The DNA of the CDR3 is TGCGCCAGCAGCTTGGCGGGTAGCGGGGCCCAAGAGACCCAGTACTTC.

This clone appeared once. V usage is TRBV7-2 and J usage is TRBJ2-5, with 9 bases identical to TRBD2. V was clipped by 5 bases and J by 5 bases; unmatched bases: 12. The CDR3 contains 16 residues. Germline CDR1 and CDR2: SGHTA and FQGNSA. CDR3 in DNA: TGTGCCAGCAGCCTTTCGAAGGGACTAGCCTCCGAGACCCAGTACTTC. Protein: CASSLSKGLASETQYF.

The CDR3 loop reads CASSLTGWSSYEQYF. The DNA for the CDR3 is TGTGCCAGCAGCTTAACCGGATGGAGCTCCTACGAGCAGTACTTC. This chain uses TRBV7-9 with TRBJ2-7; D is uncertain. The ends were cut back, 2 bases at V and 0 bases at J, with 11 bases in the middle. The CDR3 runs to 15 residues. Germline CDR1 reads SEHNR; CDR2 reads FQNEAQ (reference sequence).

V is TRBV30 and J is TRBJ1-3; TRBD1 matches at 9 bases. Germline V gives CDR1 GTSNPN, CDR2 SVGIG (reference sequence). This CDR3 is built from 16 residues. The junction had 13 bases not matched to a gene; V was cut back by 4 bases and J by 6 bases. The DNA for the CDR3 is TGTGCCTGGACACGGTATGGCACAGGGGGCGAAAACACCATATATTTT. This codes for CAWTRYGTGGENTIYF. Full variable domain (missing parts from reference TRBV30 and TRBJ1-3): SQTIHQWPATLVQPVGSPLSLECTVEGTSNPNLYWYRQAAGRGLQLLFYSVGIGQISSEVPQNLSASRPQDRQFILSSKKLLLSDSGFYLCAWTRYGTGGENTIYFGEGSWLTVV.

This chain uses TRBV5-1 with TRBJ2-1; tentative D call: TRBD2 (6 bases). This CDR3 region has 16 residues. Trimming took 0 bases from V and 4 from J, leaving 14 bases between them. Germline CDR1 and CDR2: SGHRS and YFSETQ. The CDR3 region is CASSLDPGVGYNEQFF. In DNA, the CDR3 is TGCGCCAGCAGCTTGGATCCGGGAGTAGGGTACAATGAGCAGTTCTTC.

This clone was seen only a few times. CDR3 coding DNA: TGTGCCAGCAGCGTAGGGAAGGGAGGATATGGCTACACCTTC. Its translation is CASSVGKGGYGYTF. The V and J genes are TRBV9 and TRBJ1-2, with D hard to call. Germline values: CDR1 SGDLS, CDR2 YYNGEE. With 0 bases removed from V and 5 bases from J, the gap between germline ends came to 11 bases. This CDR3 spans 14 amino acids.

The chain couples TRBV7-2 to TRBJ1-2, with TRBD1 matching over 8 bases. The CDR3 contains 14 residues. From germline, CDR1 is SGHTA and CDR2 FQGNSA. Losses at the gene ends were 4 bases for V and 4 bases for J; bases not matched to a gene: 5. CDR3 in amino acids: CASSSRTGPYGYTF. The DNA for the CDR3 is TGTGCCAGCAGCTCGAGGACAGGGCCCTATGGCTACACCTTC.

This chain joins TRBV6-5 and TRBJ1-2; D ambiguous. This CDR3 has 13 amino acids. The V gene's germline CDR1 is MNHEY and CDR2 SVGAGI. V was cut by 6 bases and J by 5 bases, with 13 bases left in between. The CDR3 bases are TGTGCCAGCAGACCCGACACTGAATATGGCTACACCTTC. As protein: CASRPDTEYGYTF.

CDR3 coding DNA: TGCGCCAGCAGGACGGGGGGTTTGCGTGAGCAGTTCTTC. Its translation is CASRTGGLREQFF. V gene TRBV5-1 combines with J gene TRBJ2-1; 7 nucleotides line up with TRBD2. Unmatched junction bases numbered 8, after V lost 5 bases and J lost 9 bases. This CDR3 is built from 13 residues. Germline V gives CDR1 SGHRS, CDR2 YFSETQ.

This clone was seen only a few times. The chain couples TRBV10-2 to TRBJ1-4; D gene ambiguous. V was cut by 5 bases and J by 8 bases, with 9 bases left in between. This CDR3 region has 12 residues. Germline values: CDR1 WSHSY, CDR2 SAAADI. CDR3 loop: CASSRDGEKLFF. Here the CDR3 DNA reads TGCGCCAGCAGTCGGGATGGGGAAAAACTGTTTTTT.

The chain joins TRBV28 to TRBJ1-1; D remains unclear. The CDR3 has 13 residues. Germline V lookup: CDR1 MDHEN, CDR2 SYDVKM. V gave up 1 base and J gave up 4 bases, with 7 bases separating them. CDR3 bases: TGTGCCAGCAGTTTATTGTCGGTCACTGAAGCTTTCTTT. Translated: CASSLLSVTEAFF. Together with reference TRBV28 and TRBJ1-1, the CDR3 gives the full variable domain: DVKVTQSSRYLVKRTGEKVFLECVQDMDHENMFWYRQDPGLGLRLIYFSYDVKMKEKGDIPEGYSVSREKKERFSLILESASTNQTSMYLCASSLLSVTEAFFGQGTRLTVV.

V usage is TRBV5-1 and J usage is TRBJ1-4; D possibly corresponds to TRBD1 (6 bases). CDR1 and CDR2 from the germline V gene are SGHRS and YFSETQ. CDR3 length equals 14 residues. V was trimmed by 4 bases and J by 4 bases, leaving 11 bases between them. The DNA for the CDR3 is TGCGCCAGCAGCGCAGGGGCCCTTAATGAAAAACTGTTTTTT. Protein product: CASSAGALNEKLFF.

The J gene is TRBJ2-7, the V gene TRBV5-1; 10 bases agree with TRBD2. J was trimmed by 3 bases and V by 0 bases; bases with no gene match: 3. CDR3 length equals 15 residues. CDR1 SGHRS and CDR2 YFSETQ come from the germline V gene. DNA for the CDR3: TGCGCCAGCAGCTTGGAGGCTAGCGGGGGCTACGAGCAGTACTTC. Translating gives CASSLEASGGYEQYF.

This clone was observed a single time. The gene calls are TRBV5-1 and TRBJ2-3; weak D call: TRBD2 (6 bases). This CDR3 has 12 residues. The V gene lost 2 bases and the J gene lost 7 bases, with 8 bases spanning the gap. CDR1 is SGHRS, CDR2 YFSETQ, per germline. The CDR3 nucleotides are TGCGCCAGCAGCTTAGGGACTCATACGCAGTATTTT. Protein: CASSLGTHTQYF.

The V and J genes are TRBV2 and TRBJ2-3; a weak D match, TRBD2 (5 bases). Germline CDR1 is SNHLY and CDR2 is FYNNEI. There are 15 residues in the CDR3. Deletions cut 8 bases from V and 6 bases from J, with 21 bases between. The CDR3: CASGFPRGPSDTQYF. CDR3 bases: TGTGCCAGCGGCTTCCCGAGAGGGCCGTCCGATACGCAGTATTTT.

This clone was found a few times. This CDR3 is CAWTRDSRSPLHF. In DNA form, the CDR3 reads TGTGCCTGGACACGGGACAGCAGGTCACCCCTCCACTTT. The chain couples TRBV30 to TRBJ1-6, with TRBD1 matching over 7 bases. Per germline, CDR1 GTSNPN and CDR2 SVGIG (reference sequence). The V segment lost 4 bases and the J segment 10 bases; nucleotides outside the gene matches: 7. This CDR3 has 13 residues.

This clone has a single count. The CDR3 loop is CASSVGGEGYGYTF. The CDR3 nucleotides are TGTGCCAGCAGCGTAGGGGGAGAAGGTTATGGCTACACCTTC. The chain links TRBV9 to TRBJ1-2, with unresolved D. With 0 bases removed from V and 5 bases from J, the gap between germline ends came to 11 bases. Germline loops: CDR1 SGDLS, CDR2 YYNGEE. The CDR3 has 14 residues. The full variable domain, completed using reference TRBV9 and TRBJ1-2, is DSGVTQTPKHLITATGQRVTLRCSPRSGDLSVYWYQQSLDQGLQFLIQYYNGEERAKGNILERFSAQQFPDLHSELNLSSLELGDSALYFCASSVGGEGYGYTFGSGTRLTVV.

This clone was detected only a few times. The chain recombines TRBV11-2 with TRBJ2-2; maybe TRBD1 (6 bases). Trimming removed 4 bases at V and 1 base at J, with 16 bases between. The CDR3 length is 17 residues. Germline loops: CDR1 SGHAT, CDR2 FQNNGV. CDR3 region: CASSSHGLGGNTGELFF. The CDR3 DNA reads as TGTGCCAGCAGCTCACATGGATTAGGGGGGAACACCGGGGAGCTGTTTTTT.

V and J are TRBV24-1 and TRBJ2-5; 9 bases are a match to TRBD2. CDR3 length equals 14 residues. The germline CDR1 and CDR2 sequences are KGHDR and SFDVKD. The J segment lost 5 bases and the V segment lost 9 bases, leaving 9 bases of the junction unmatched. In DNA, the CDR3 is TGTGCCACCGCCGGGCGGGGGGGCCTCGAGACCCAGTACTTC. It translates to CATAGRGGLETQYF.

V is TRBV14 and J is TRBJ2-2; perhaps TRBD1 as D (6 bases). This CDR3 has 15 residues. The germline gives CDR1 SGHDN, CDR2 FVKESK. V lost 1 base and J 0 bases, leaving 6 bases between the germline ends. CDR3 DNA sequence: TGTGCCAGCAGCCAAGCAGGGGCGAACACCGGGGAGCTGTTTTTT. Its protein is CASSQAGANTGELFF.

This sequence joins TRBV29-1 and TRBJ1-2; 7 nucleotides agree with TRBD1. Germline V gene sequence: CDR1 SQVTM, CDR2 ANQGSEA. The CDR3 is 16 amino acids. The junction had 13 bases not matched to a gene; V was cut back by 5 bases and J by 1 base. The CDR3 protein is CSVWDRTIPHNYGYTF. The DNA for the CDR3 is TGCAGCGTTTGGGACAGAACAATACCACATAACTATGGCTACACCTTC.

The chain's CDR3 is CASSSRPSRETQYF. CDR3 nucleotides: TGTGCCAGCAGCTCCCGGCCAAGCAGGGAGACCCAGTACTTC. The chain carries TRBV3-1 (or the pseudogene TRBV3-2) and TRBJ2-5, with D unresolved. Looked up from germline, CDR1 is LGHDT and CDR2 is YNNKEL (reference sequence). CDR3 length: 14 amino acids. With 5 bases removed from V and 5 bases from J, the gap between germline ends came to 15 bases.

Concerning this clone: A junction end diverges from the germline sequence, so it may reflect a read error. J is TRBJ2-3 and V is TRBV9, with D hard to call. Per germline, CDR1 SGDLS and CDR2 YYNGEE. CDR3 length: 14 residues. CDR3 loop: CASSSSWSRDTQYF. The CDR3 DNA is TGTGCCAGCAGCTCCTCCTGGAGCAGAGATACGCAGTATTTT.

This clone was seen once. The chain carries TRBV7-9 and TRBJ1-1, with D possibly being TRBD1 (5 bases). Trimming removed 8 bases at V and 4 bases at J, with 26 bases between. Per germline, CDR1 SEHNR and CDR2 FQNEAQ (reference sequence). The length of the CDR3 is 17 residues. CDR3 loop: CASADAPRSRAATEAFF. The CDR3 nucleotides read TGTGCCAGCGCTGACGCCCCAAGGAGCAGGGCGGCCACTGAAGCTTTCTTT.

The chain couples TRBV10-3 to TRBJ1-4, with D possibly TRBD1 on 5 matching bases. The CDR3 totals 15 residues. The V end was cut by 10 bases, the J end by 8 bases, with 23 bases between. From germline, CDR1 is ENHRY and CDR2 SYGVKD. CDR3 nucleotides: TGTGCCAACGCGCGCGGGGCCGGTATGTGGGAAAAACTGTTTTTT. Its translation: CANARGAGMWEKLFF.

The chain couples TRBV6-2 or TRBV6-3 to TRBJ1-1; D might be TRBD1 (6 bases). The CDR3 sequence is 13 residues long. The ends were cut back, 9 bases at V and 0 bases at J, with 11 bases in the middle. The germline CDR1 and CDR2 sequences are MNHEY and SVGEGT. CDR3 region: CASSGQLNTEAFF. DNA for the CDR3: TGTGCCAGTAGTGGACAGTTGAACACTGAAGCTTTCTTT.

The chain combines TRBV9 with TRBJ1-1, with 9 bases matching TRBD1. Germline V gene sequence: CDR1 SGDLS, CDR2 YYNGEE. The CDR3 covers 16 residues. After removal of 4 bases from V and 7 bases from J, the junction contained 14 bases not matched to a gene. This CDR3 is CASSPLRDREQGEAFF. CDR3 coding DNA: TGTGCCAGCAGCCCCCTAAGGGACAGGGAACAGGGTGAAGCTTTCTTT.

The rearrangement uses TRBV7-9 and TRBJ1-2; tentatively, D is TRBD1 (6 bases). CDR3 size: 14 residues. CDR1 is SEHNR and CDR2 is FQNEAQ in the germline V gene (reference sequence). V was shortened by 3 bases and J by 7 bases, with 15 bases between the two germline ends. CDR3 amino acids: CASSFQVRGAGYTF. The CDR3 DNA is TGTGCCAGCAGCTTCCAAGTCAGGGGAGCTGGCTACACCTTC.